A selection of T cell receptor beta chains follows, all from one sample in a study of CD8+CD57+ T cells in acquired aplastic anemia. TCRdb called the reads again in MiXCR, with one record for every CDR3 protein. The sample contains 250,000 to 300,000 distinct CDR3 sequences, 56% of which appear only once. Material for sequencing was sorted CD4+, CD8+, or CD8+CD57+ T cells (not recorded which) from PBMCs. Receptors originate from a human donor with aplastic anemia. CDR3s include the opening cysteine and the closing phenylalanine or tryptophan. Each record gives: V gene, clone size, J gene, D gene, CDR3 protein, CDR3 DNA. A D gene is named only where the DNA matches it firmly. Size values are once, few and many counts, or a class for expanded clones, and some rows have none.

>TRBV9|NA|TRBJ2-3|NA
CASSVGLGGNTQYF
TGTGCCAGCAGCGTAGGACTAGGTGGGAATACGCAGTATTTT
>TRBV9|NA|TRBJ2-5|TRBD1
CASRSQGETQYF
TGTGCCAGCAGGTCACAGGGGGAGACCCAGTACTTC
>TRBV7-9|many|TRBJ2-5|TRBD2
CASSPGYLAGVETQYF
TGTGCCAGCAGCCCAGGGTATCTAGCGGGAGTGGAGACCCAGTACTTC
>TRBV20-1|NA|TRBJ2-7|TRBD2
CSARDHASGSGEQYF
TGCAGTGCTAGAGATCACGCTAGCGGGAGCGGTGAGCAGTACTTC
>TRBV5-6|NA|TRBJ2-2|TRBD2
CASSHSGGYGELFF
TGTGCCAGCAGCCACAGCGGGGGGTATGGGGAGCTGTTTTTT
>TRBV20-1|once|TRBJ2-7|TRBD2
CSANPGTSGSMSEQYF
TGCAGTGCTAACCCAGGGACTAGCGGGAGTATGTCCGAGCAGTACTTC
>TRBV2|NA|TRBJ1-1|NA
CASSVGQQNTEAFF
TGTGCCAGCAGTGTAGGGCAGCAGAACACTGAAGCTTTCTTT
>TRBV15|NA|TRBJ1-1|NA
CATSRAPETEAFF
TGTGCCACCAGCAGAGCGCCCGAAACTGAAGCTTTCTTT
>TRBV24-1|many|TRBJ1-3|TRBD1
CATSSTGDAGNTIYF
TGTGCCACCAGTTCTACAGGGGATGCTGGAAACACCATATATTTT
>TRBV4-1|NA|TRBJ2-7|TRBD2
CASSPWGLAGDEQYF
TGTGCCAGCAGCCCCTGGGGACTAGCGGGAGACGAGCAGTACTTC
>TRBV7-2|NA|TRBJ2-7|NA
CASSLGWLTDEHYF
TGTGCCAGCAGCTTGGGATGGCTGACTGACGAGCATTACTTT
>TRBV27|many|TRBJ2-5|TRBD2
CASSPTSGSGEETQYF
TGTGCCAGCAGTCCTACTAGCGGGAGCGGGGAAGAGACCCAGTACTTC
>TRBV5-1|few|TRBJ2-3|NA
CASSLGTGRTDTQYF
TGCGCCAGCAGCTTGGGGACGGGACGGACAGATACGCAGTATTTT